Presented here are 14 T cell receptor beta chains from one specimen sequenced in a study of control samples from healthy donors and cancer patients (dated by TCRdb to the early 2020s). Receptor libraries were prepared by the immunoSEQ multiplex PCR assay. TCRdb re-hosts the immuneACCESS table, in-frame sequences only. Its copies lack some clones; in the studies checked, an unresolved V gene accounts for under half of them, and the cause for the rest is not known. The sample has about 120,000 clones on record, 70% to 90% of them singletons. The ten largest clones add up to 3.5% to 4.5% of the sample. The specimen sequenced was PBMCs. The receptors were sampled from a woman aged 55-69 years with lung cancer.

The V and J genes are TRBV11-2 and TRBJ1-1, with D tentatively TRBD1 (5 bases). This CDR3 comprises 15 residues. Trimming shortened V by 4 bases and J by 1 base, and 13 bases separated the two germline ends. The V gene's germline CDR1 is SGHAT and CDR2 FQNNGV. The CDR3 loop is CASSSFGGGNTEAFF. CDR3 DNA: TGTGCCAGCAGCTCCTTTGGGGGAGGGAACACTGAAGCTTTCTTT.

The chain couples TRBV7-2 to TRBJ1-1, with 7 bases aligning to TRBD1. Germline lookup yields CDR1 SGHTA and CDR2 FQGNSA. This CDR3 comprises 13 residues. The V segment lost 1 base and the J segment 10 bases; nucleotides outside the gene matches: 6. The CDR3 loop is CASSLGGGVRAFF. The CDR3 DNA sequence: TGTGCCAGCAGCTTAGGAGGGGGCGTAAGAGCTTTCTTT.

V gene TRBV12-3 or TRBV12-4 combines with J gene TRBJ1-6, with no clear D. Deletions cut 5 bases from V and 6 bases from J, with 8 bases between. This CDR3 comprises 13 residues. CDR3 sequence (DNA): TGTGCCAGCAGTCCCCTCTTTAATTCACCCCTCCACTTT. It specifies CASSPLFNSPLHF.

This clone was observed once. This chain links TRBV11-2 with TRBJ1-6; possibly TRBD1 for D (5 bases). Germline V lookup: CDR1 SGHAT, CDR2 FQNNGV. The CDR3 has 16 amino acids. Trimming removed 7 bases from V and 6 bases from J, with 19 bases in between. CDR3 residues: CASTPYETVFNSPLHF. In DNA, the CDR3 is TGTGCCAGCACCCCGTACGAGACAGTTTTTAATTCACCCCTCCACTTT.

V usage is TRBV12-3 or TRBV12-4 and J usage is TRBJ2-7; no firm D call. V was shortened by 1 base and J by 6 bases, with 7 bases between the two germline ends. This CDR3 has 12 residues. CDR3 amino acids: CASSLVLSEQYF. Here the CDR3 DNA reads TGTGCCAGCAGTTTAGTACTCTCCGAGCAGTACTTC.

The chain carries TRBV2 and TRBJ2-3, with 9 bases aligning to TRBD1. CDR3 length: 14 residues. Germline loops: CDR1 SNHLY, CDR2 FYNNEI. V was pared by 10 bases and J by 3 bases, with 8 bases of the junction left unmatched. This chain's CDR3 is CANKMGQGTDTQYF. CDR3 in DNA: TGTGCCAACAAAATGGGACAGGGAACAGATACGCAGTATTTT.

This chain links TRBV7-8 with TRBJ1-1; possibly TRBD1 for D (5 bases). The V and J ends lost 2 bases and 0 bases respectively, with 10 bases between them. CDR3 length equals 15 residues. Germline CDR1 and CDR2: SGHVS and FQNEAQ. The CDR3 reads CASSLREGLNTEAFF. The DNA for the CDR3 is TGTGCCAGCAGCTTACGTGAGGGGCTGAACACTGAAGCTTTCTTT.

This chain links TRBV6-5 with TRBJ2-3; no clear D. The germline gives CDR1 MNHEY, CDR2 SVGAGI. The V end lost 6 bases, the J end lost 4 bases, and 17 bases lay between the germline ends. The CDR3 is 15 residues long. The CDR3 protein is CASSRLWSPADTQYF. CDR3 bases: TGTGCCAGCAGCCGACTCTGGAGTCCAGCAGATACGCAGTATTTT.

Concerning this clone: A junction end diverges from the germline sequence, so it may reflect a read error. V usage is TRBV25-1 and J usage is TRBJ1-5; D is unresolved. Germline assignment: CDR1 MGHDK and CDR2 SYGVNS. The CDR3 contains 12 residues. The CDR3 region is CASCDLRQPQHF. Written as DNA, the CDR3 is TGTGCCAGCTGTGACCTAAGGCAGCCCCAGCATTTT.

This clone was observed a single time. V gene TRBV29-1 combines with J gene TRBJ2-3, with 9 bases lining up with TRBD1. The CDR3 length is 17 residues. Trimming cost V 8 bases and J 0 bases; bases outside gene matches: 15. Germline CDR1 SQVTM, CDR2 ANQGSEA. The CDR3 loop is CSTTLKGGTGSTDTQYF. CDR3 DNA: TGCAGCACCACCCTGAAGGGGGGGACAGGGAGCACAGATACGCAGTATTTT.

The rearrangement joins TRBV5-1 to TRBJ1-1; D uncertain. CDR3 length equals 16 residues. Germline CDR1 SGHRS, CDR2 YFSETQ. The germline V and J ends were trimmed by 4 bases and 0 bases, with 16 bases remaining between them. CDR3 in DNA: TGCGCCAGCAGCCCGACTGCCGTTCCACTGAACACTGAAGCTTTCTTT. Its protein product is CASSPTAVPLNTEAFF.

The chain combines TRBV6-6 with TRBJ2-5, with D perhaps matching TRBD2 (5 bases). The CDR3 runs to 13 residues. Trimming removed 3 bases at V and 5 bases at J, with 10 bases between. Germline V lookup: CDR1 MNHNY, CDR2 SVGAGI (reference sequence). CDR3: CASSYEGFETQYF. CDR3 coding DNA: TGTGCCAGCAGTTATGAGGGTTTTGAGACCCAGTACTTC.

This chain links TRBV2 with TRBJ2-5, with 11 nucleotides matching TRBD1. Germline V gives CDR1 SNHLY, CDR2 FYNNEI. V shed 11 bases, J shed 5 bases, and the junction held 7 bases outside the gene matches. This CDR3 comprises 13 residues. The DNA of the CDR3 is TGTGCCGGGACCGGGACAGGGGGGGAGACCCAGTACTTC. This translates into CAGTGTGGETQYF.

In nucleotides, the CDR3 is TGTGCCAGCAGTTTAAGAGGGGGACATAGCAATCAGCCCCAGCATTTT. Amino acids: CASSLRGGHSNQPQHF. The rearrangement links TRBV27 to TRBJ1-5, with D perhaps TRBD1 (6 bases). The germline gives CDR1 MNHEY, CDR2 SMNVEV (reference sequence). V lost 2 bases and J 0 bases, leaving 11 bases between the germline ends. This CDR3 spans 16 amino acids.